The 18 T cell receptor beta chains presented below share a single source sample, sequenced in a study of T cell responses to AZD1222 COVID-19 vaccine (dated by TCRdb to about 2021). Library method: the immunoSEQ multiplex PCR assay. The table comes from immuneACCESS by way of TCRdb, which keeps in-frame sequences with V and J called. Part of the clones is missing from these tables; in studies checked, under half for an unresolved V gene and the rest for unknown reasons. Present in this sample are about 140,000 clones, more than 85% of which were seen just once. The ten biggest clones cover 4% of the sample. This specimen's time point label, per the study, means: about 28 days (+/-7) after the second vaccine dose. Sequencing used peripheral blood, obtained 28 days after the second AZD1222 dose. The receptor source for this set is an adult who received the AZD1222 COVID-19 vaccine.

V is TRBV6-5 and J is TRBJ1-3; TRBD1 aligns across 7 bases. CDR3 length equals 15 residues. The germline V gene encodes CDR1 MNHEY and CDR2 SVGAGI. Losses at the gene ends were 0 bases for V and 7 bases for J; bases not matched to a gene: 6. CDR3 residues: CASSYSRTGGNTIYF. DNA of the CDR3: TGTGCCAGCAGTTACTCGAGGACAGGAGGGAACACCATATATTTT.

V gene TRBV4-2 combines with J gene TRBJ2-1; 9 nucleotides match TRBD2. This CDR3 has 16 amino acids. V lost 0 bases and J lost 8; bases outside the gene matches: 8. CDR1 and CDR2 (germline): LGHNA, YNFKEQ. CDR3 residues: CASSQEWRGGNHEQFF. The CDR3, as DNA: TGTGCCAGCAGCCAAGAGTGGCGGGGGGGCAACCATGAGCAGTTCTTC.

V is TRBV5-1 and J is TRBJ1-2, with D unresolved. The CDR3 totals 15 residues. Germline V gene sequence: CDR1 SGHRS, CDR2 YFSETQ. V was cut by 4 bases and J by 2 bases, with 15 bases left in between. The CDR3 is CASSNWEEGNYGYTF. The CDR3 DNA is TGCGCCAGCAGCAATTGGGAGGAAGGAAACTATGGCTACACCTTC. The whole variable domain, filled in from reference TRBV5-1 and TRBJ1-2, reads KAGVTQTPRYLIKTRGQQVTLSCSPISGHRSVSWYQQTPGQGLQFLFEYFSETQRNKGNFPGRFSGRQFSNSRSEMNVSTLELGDSALYLCASSNWEEGNYGYTFGSGTRLTVV.

J is TRBJ2-7 and V is TRBV28; 8 bases line up with TRBD2. The CDR3 extends over 15 amino acids. Per the germline V gene, CDR1 is MDHEN and CDR2 is SYDVKM. The CDR3 DNA is TGTGCTATATCGTCGAGCAGCGGGAGCGGGTACGAGCAGTACTTC. It yields the protein CAISSSSGSGYEQYF.

The chain links TRBV21-1 to TRBJ2-1. TRBV21-1 is deemed a pseudogene. The CDR3 spans 16 residues. CDR3 DNA: TGTGCCAGCACCCCGGTTCCTAGGGTCGGCTACAATGAGCAGTTCTTC. Translating gives CASTPVPRVGYNEQFF.

The chain has TRBV7-9 and TRBJ1-3, with D possibly matching TRBD1 (5 bases). The germline CDR1 and CDR2 sequences are SEHNR and FQNEAQ (reference sequence). The CDR3 runs to 14 residues. V lost 5 bases and J lost 4, with 12 bases in between. The DNA of the CDR3 is TGTGCCAGCAGCCCCCAGGGAGGCGGAAACACCATATATTTT. Protein: CASSPQGGGNTIYF.

This rearrangement joins TRBV3-1 (or the pseudogene TRBV3-2) to TRBJ1-6; D is perhaps TRBD1 (5 bases). Looked up from germline, CDR1 is LGHDT and CDR2 is YNNKEL (reference sequence). This CDR3 is 16 amino acids long. V was trimmed by 4 bases and J by 0 bases, leaving 10 bases between them. The CDR3 loop is CASSPGGSSYNSPLHF. The CDR3 DNA is TGTGCCAGCAGCCCCGGGGGTAGCTCCTATAATTCACCCCTCCACTTT.

The CDR3 protein is CASSYVSPGGSYNEQFF. DNA of the CDR3: TGTGCCAGCAGTTACGTTTCCCCAGGCGGCTCCTACAATGAGCAGTTCTTC. J is TRBJ2-1 and V is TRBV6-2 or TRBV6-3; D gene ambiguous. Germline CDR1 MNHEY, CDR2 SVGEGT. This CDR3 spans 17 amino acids. The V end lost 2 bases, the J end lost 0 bases, and 14 bases lay between the germline ends.

The V call is TRBV18, the J call TRBJ1-1, with D possibly matching TRBD1 (6 bases). Germline V gene sequence: CDR1 KGHSH, CDR2 LQKENI. Trimming removed 6 bases from V and 0 bases from J, with 8 bases in between. The CDR3 is 13 amino acids. CDR3 DNA: TGTGCCAGCTCGGGGGCGATGAACACTGAAGCTTTCTTT. Translated: CASSGAMNTEAFF.

The CDR3 DNA sequence: TGTGCCAGTACGGTACGAGAGCGTTCCACCGGGGAGCTGTTTTTT. Protein: CASTVRERSTGELFF. The chain employs TRBV19 and TRBJ2-2, with D unresolved. V dropped 7 bases and J dropped 4 bases, with 16 bases sitting between them. The length of the CDR3 is 15 residues. CDR1 LNHDA and CDR2 SQIVND come from the germline V gene (reference sequence).

J is TRBJ1-1 and V is TRBV11-2; tentatively, D is TRBD1 (5 bases). Trimming stripped 1 base from V and 2 bases from J, with 11 bases between. This CDR3 comprises 15 residues. Germline loops: CDR1 SGHAT, CDR2 FQNNGV. CDR3 bases: TGTGCCAGCAGCTTAGCCGCCGGGGGAAACACTGAAGCTTTCTTT. Its protein is CASSLAAGGNTEAFF.

The chain combines TRBV7-2 with TRBJ2-1; TRBD2 agrees at 11 bases. CDR3 length: 16 residues. Germline CDR1 reads SGHTA; CDR2 reads FQGNSA. The trim removed 2 bases at V and 9 bases at J, leaving 9 bases unmatched. CDR3 amino acids: CASSLTVGLAGGEQFF. As DNA, the CDR3 is TGTGCCAGCAGCTTAACGGTTGGCCTAGCGGGAGGTGAGCAGTTCTTC. Full variable domain (outside the CDR3, taken from reference TRBV7-2 and TRBJ2-1): GAGVSQSPSNKVTEKGKDVELRCDPISGHTALYWYRQSLGQGLEFLIYFQGNSAPDKSGLPSDRFSAERTGGSVSTLTIQRTQQEDSAVYLCASSLTVGLAGGEQFFGPGTRLTVL.

This chain connects TRBV7-2 to TRBJ2-1, with a tentative D call TRBD2 (6 bases). The CDR3 is made up of 15 amino acids. Per germline, CDR1 SGHTA and CDR2 FQGNSA. The V and J ends lost 3 bases and 10 bases respectively, with 19 bases between them. The CDR3 is CASSFRAGRTGEQFF. The CDR3, as DNA: TGTGCCAGCAGCTTTAGGGCGGGGCGGACCGGAGAGCAGTTCTTC.

The chain carries TRBV4-1 and TRBJ1-4; possible D gene TRBD1, 6 bases. V was cut by 1 base and J by 2 bases, with 14 bases left in between. The CDR3 spans 17 residues. Germline CDR1 is MGHRA and CDR2 is YSYEKL. The CDR3 spells CASSQAGGVRTNEKLFF. As DNA, the CDR3 is TGCGCCAGCAGCCAAGCGGGGGGCGTAAGGACTAATGAAAAACTGTTTTTT.

The CDR3 region is CASSLEANTDTQYF. In DNA, the CDR3 is TGCGCCAGCAGCTTGGAAGCCAACACAGATACGCAGTATTTT. V and J are TRBV5-1 and TRBJ2-3; no clear D gene. The CDR3 covers 14 residues. Per the germline V gene, CDR1 is SGHRS and CDR2 is YFSETQ. Trimming took 0 bases from V and 2 from J, leaving 7 bases between them.

The gene calls are TRBV10-3 and TRBJ1-2; 10 nucleotides match TRBD1. The CDR3 totals 14 residues. CDR1 is ENHRY and CDR2 is SYGVKD in the germline V gene. V dropped 7 bases and J dropped 6; count of bases not matched to a gene: 8. The CDR3 reads CAITGTGEGDGYTF. DNA for the CDR3: TGTGCCATCACCGGGACAGGGGAAGGGGATGGCTACACCTTC.

The genes are TRBV10-3 and TRBJ2-5; 8 bases are shared with TRBD2. The CDR3 length is 14 residues. Germline values: CDR1 ENHRY, CDR2 SYGVKD. The V and J ends lost 6 bases and 2 bases, in that order; junction bases with no gene match: 5. The CDR3 protein is CAIRPPGGQETQYF. In nucleotides, the CDR3 is TGTGCCATCAGGCCCCCGGGGGGGCAAGAGACCCAGTACTTC.

The rearrangement uses TRBV28 and TRBJ2-1, with D unclear. Germline CDR1 is MDHEN and CDR2 is SYDVKM. This CDR3 is 14 amino acids long. V was pared by 7 bases and J by 6 bases, with 16 bases between. The CDR3 nucleotides are TGTGCCAGCACCCCCCGCGGCATTGGCAATGAGCAGTTCTTC. Amino acid sequence: CASTPRGIGNEQFF.